The 20 T cell receptor beta chains below come from one sample, sequenced in a study of lymphopenia after photon versus proton radiotherapy. TCRdb's table, derived via immunoSEQ multiplex PCR, lists solely in-frame clones and lacks some. Of tens of thousands of clones in the sample, around four fifths were seen once. Material: peripheral blood, obtained from a patient treated with proton-based radiotherapy. Every receptor here comes from a woman between 65 and 79 years old with pancreatic cancer.

This sequence joins TRBV18 and TRBJ1-6; D is undetermined. Germline V gene lookup returns CDR1 KGHSH and CDR2 LQKENI. Trimming stripped 2 bases from V and 5 bases from J, with 7 bases between. CDR3 length: 14 amino acids. Written as DNA, the CDR3 is TGTGCCAGCTCACCAGGGAGCAATAATTCACCCCTCCACTTT. As protein: CASSPGSNNSPLHF.

J is TRBJ1-5 and V is TRBV6-5, with D perhaps matching TRBD1 (5 bases). The CDR3 spans 15 residues. V was cut by 6 bases and J by 3 bases, with 15 bases left in between. The germline CDR1 and CDR2 sequences are MNHEY and SVGAGI. The CDR3 spells CASSLRRGDNQPQHF. CDR3 sequence (DNA): TGTGCCAGCAGCCTCCGGAGGGGTGACAATCAGCCCCAGCATTTT.

This chain links TRBV19 with TRBJ2-5; TRBD2 agrees at 7 bases. CDR1 and CDR2 from the germline V gene are LNHDA and SQIVND (reference sequence). The CDR3 runs 17 residues. Unmatched junction bases numbered 14, after V lost 4 bases and J lost 3 bases. The CDR3 nucleotides are TGTGCCAGTAGTAGTGAGAGGGAGGGCTGGCGGGAAGAGACCCAGTACTTC. It is translated as CASSSEREGWREETQYF.

This chain uses TRBV7-2 with TRBJ2-7, with D perhaps matching TRBD2 (6 bases). The germline CDR1 and CDR2 sequences are SGHTA and FQGNSA. V was shortened by 5 bases and J by 3 bases, with 11 bases between the two germline ends. The CDR3 extends over 13 amino acids. The CDR3 sequence is CASSQGLFYEQYF. The CDR3, as DNA: TGTGCCAGCAGCCAGGGACTCTTCTACGAGCAGTACTTC. The whole variable domain, remainder taken from reference TRBV7-2 and TRBJ2-7, is GAGVSQSPSNKVTEKGKDVELRCDPISGHTALYWYRQSLGQGLEFLIYFQGNSAPDKSGLPSDRFSAERTGGSVSTLTIQRTQQEDSAVYLCASSQGLFYEQYFGPGTRLTVT.

This clone was recorded once. The gene calls are TRBV13 and TRBJ2-7; D is possibly TRBD1 (6 bases). Germline V gene lookup returns CDR1 PRHDT and CDR2 FYEKMQ (reference sequence). Trimming removed 4 bases at V and 2 bases at J, with 21 bases between. The CDR3 sequence is 17 residues long. CDR3 sequence: CASSSRQGLGRTYEQYF. The CDR3 DNA is TGTGCCAGCAGCTCTCGTCAGGGGCTAGGCCGCACCTACGAGCAGTACTTC.

J is TRBJ2-4 and V is TRBV6-1, with D unclear. The germline V and J ends were trimmed by 10 bases and 2 bases, with 18 bases remaining between them. The CDR3 has 15 amino acids. CDR1 and CDR2 from the germline V gene are MNHNS and SASEGT. Here the CDR3 DNA reads TGTGCCACTTCCCTCACGGCCGACACCAAAAACATTCAGTACTTC. It yields the protein CATSLTADTKNIQYF.

The gene calls are TRBV11-2 and TRBJ2-4; 8 nucleotides agree with TRBD1. From germline, CDR1 is SGHAT and CDR2 FQNNGV. V lost 4 bases to trimming and J lost 12 bases; unmatched junction nucleotides: 11. The CDR3 runs 14 residues. CDR3 protein: CASSSGLRGRDQYF. CDR3 bases: TGTGCCAGCAGCTCCGGCCTCAGGGGGCGGGATCAGTACTTC.

The chain has TRBV28 and TRBJ1-2; no clear D gene. Germline V gives CDR1 MDHEN, CDR2 SYDVKM. Trimming removed 7 bases from V and 2 bases from J, with 5 bases in between. This CDR3 has 11 amino acids. The CDR3 sequence: CASTQNYGYTF. CDR3 DNA: TGTGCCAGCACTCAGAACTATGGCTACACCTTC.

V is TRBV6-1 and J is TRBJ2-6; D gene unclear. CDR3 length equals 14 residues. Germline values: CDR1 MNHNS, CDR2 SASEGT. The V gene lost 6 bases and the J gene lost 0 bases, with 6 bases spanning the gap. CDR3: CASSLSSGANVLTF. CDR3 in DNA: TGTGCCAGCAGCCTGAGCTCTGGGGCCAACGTCCTGACTTTC.

V is TRBV4-3 and J is TRBJ2-3, with unresolved D. V was pared by 5 bases and J by 0 bases, with 9 bases between. Germline V CDR1 and CDR2: LGHNA, YSLEER. This CDR3 region has 14 residues. CDR3 coding DNA: TGCGCCAGCAGCGGGATGGGGAGCACAGATACGCAGTATTTT. Its protein product is CASSGMGSTDTQYF.

Only one count was recorded for this clone. V is TRBV7-2 and J is TRBJ2-4; D possibly corresponds to TRBD2 (6 bases). Germline loops: CDR1 SGHTA, CDR2 FQGNSA. The CDR3 consists of 13 residues. V lost 2 bases to trimming and J lost 12 bases, with 14 bases between them. The CDR3 here is CASSLSRTGDQYF. CDR3 nucleotide sequence: TGTGCCAGCAGCTTATCTAGGACGGGAGATCAGTACTTC.

For the CDR3, the DNA is TGTGCAAGTCACTCGGAGGGAACTGACAGAACGGCAGATACGCAGTATTTT. Protein sequence: CASHSEGTDRTADTQYF. The chain uses TRBV12-2 and TRBJ2-3; the D segment call TRBD2 is taken from the table without a DNA check. TRBV12-2 represents a pseudogene. CDR3 length: 17 amino acids.

This clone ranks as medium-sized. The chain uses TRBV11-3 and TRBJ1-1; D call uncertain. This CDR3 contains 12 residues. Per germline, CDR1 SGHNT and CDR2 YENEEA. Trimming stripped 1 base from V and 1 base from J, with 1 base between. The CDR3 sequence: CASSLANTEAFF. The CDR3 DNA is TGTGCCAGCAGCTTAGCGAACACTGAAGCTTTCTTT.

There are a few counts of this clone. This sequence joins TRBV7-9 and TRBJ1-4; tentative D call: TRBD1 (5 bases). V was cut by 1 base and J by 3 bases, with 12 bases left in between. Looked up from germline, CDR1 is SEHNR and CDR2 is FQNEAQ (reference sequence). This CDR3 comprises 16 residues. This CDR3 is CASSLEQAEANEKLFF. The DNA for the CDR3 is TGTGCCAGCAGCTTAGAACAGGCCGAAGCTAATGAAAAACTGTTTTTT.

V is TRBV14 and J is TRBJ2-7; D uncertain. Germline values: CDR1 SGHDN, CDR2 FVKESK. The length of the CDR3 is 11 residues. Deletions cut 1 base from V and 4 bases from J, with 2 bases between. The CDR3 protein is CASSQVYEQYF. The CDR3, as DNA: TGTGCCAGCAGCCAAGTGTACGAGCAGTACTTC.

The chain is built from TRBV28 and TRBJ2-1; D unresolved. The CDR3 runs 14 residues. Germline CDR1 MDHEN, CDR2 SYDVKM. Trimming removed 5 bases at V and 3 bases at J, with 11 bases between. The CDR3 loop is CASSLRLVYNEQFF. The CDR3 DNA is TGTGCCAGCAGTCTCCGACTCGTCTACAATGAGCAGTTCTTC.

The rearrangement links TRBV7-9 to TRBJ2-3; 8 bases align to TRBD2. CDR1 SEHNR and CDR2 FQNEAQ come from the germline V gene (reference sequence). The junction had 13 bases not matched to a gene; V was cut back by 5 bases and J by 3 bases. The CDR3 consists of 17 residues. The CDR3 DNA reads TGTGCCAGCAGCCTAACCAGTGGACTAGCAGGGACAGATACGCAGTATTTT. Encoded protein: CASSLTSGLAGTDTQYF.

This chain connects TRBV28 to TRBJ1-5; 7 bases match TRBD1. The CDR3 spans 11 residues. With V trimmed by 9 bases and J by 11 bases, 7 bases remained unmatched. CDR1 is MDHEN, CDR2 SYDVKM, per germline. The CDR3 bases are TGTGCCAGTGTACAGGGGCCAACCCAGCATTTT. This gives the protein CASVQGPTQHF.

V is TRBV5-4 and J is TRBJ2-1; the match to TRBD2 covers 11 bases. Germline V lookup: CDR1 SGHNT, CDR2 YYREEE (reference sequence). CDR3 length: 17 amino acids. V shed 3 bases, J shed 4 bases, and the junction held 9 bases outside the gene matches. CDR3 in amino acids: CASSSPPLAGEYNEQFF. CDR3 bases: TGTGCCAGCAGCTCCCCCCCACTAGCGGGAGAATACAATGAGCAGTTCTTC.

The chain recombines TRBV30 with TRBJ2-6; D is uncertain. Germline V gene lookup returns CDR1 GTSNPN and CDR2 SVGIG (reference sequence). V was cut by 2 bases and J by 3 bases, with 14 bases left in between. There are 16 residues in the CDR3. CDR3 nucleotide sequence: TGTGCCTGGAGTCTCGTGAGCCCGAGTGGGGCCAACGTCCTGACTTTC. Its protein is CAWSLVSPSGANVLTF.